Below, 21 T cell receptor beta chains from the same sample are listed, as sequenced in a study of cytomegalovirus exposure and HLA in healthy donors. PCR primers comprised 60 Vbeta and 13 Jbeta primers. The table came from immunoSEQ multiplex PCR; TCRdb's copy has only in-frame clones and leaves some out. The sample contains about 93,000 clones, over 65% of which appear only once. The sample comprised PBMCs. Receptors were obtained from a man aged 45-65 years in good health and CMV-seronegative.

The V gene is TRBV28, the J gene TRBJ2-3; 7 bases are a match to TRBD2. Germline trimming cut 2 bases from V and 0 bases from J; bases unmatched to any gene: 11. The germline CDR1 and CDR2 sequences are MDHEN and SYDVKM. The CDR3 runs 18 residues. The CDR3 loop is CASSLIPTSLASTDTQYF. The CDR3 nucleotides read TGTGCCAGCAGTTTAATTCCGACTAGCCTCGCTAGCACAGATACGCAGTATTTT.

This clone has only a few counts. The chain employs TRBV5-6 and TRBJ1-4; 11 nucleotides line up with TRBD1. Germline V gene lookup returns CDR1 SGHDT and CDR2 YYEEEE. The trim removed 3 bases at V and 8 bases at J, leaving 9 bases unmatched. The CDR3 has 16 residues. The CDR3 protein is CASSWGQGVFREKLFF. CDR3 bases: TGTGCCAGCAGCTGGGGACAGGGGGTCTTTCGGGAAAAACTGTTTTTT.

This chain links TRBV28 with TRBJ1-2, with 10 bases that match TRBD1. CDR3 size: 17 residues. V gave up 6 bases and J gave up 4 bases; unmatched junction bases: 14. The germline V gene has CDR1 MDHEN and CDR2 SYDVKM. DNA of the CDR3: TGTGCCAGCAGGATGGGACAGGGGACCGCGCTGGGCTATGGCTACACCTTC. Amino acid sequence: CASRMGQGTALGYGYTF.

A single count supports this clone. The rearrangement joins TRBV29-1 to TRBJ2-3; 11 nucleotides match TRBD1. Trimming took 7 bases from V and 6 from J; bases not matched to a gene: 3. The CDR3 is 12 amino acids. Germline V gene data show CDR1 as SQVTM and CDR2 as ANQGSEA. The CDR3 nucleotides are TGCAGCGGGACAGGGGGCTCGGATACGCAGTATTTT. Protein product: CSGTGGSDTQYF.

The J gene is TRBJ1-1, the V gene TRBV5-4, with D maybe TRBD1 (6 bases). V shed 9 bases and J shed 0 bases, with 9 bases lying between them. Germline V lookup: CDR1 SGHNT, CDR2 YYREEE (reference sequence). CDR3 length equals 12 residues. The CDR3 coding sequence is TGTGCCAACTGGACAGTGAACACTGAAGCTTTCTTT. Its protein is CANWTVNTEAFF.

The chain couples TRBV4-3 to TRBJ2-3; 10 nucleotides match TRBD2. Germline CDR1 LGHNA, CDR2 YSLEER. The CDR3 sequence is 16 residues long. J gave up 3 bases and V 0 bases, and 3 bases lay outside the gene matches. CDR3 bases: TGCGCCAGCAGCCAAGAGGTAGCGGGAGGAACAGATACGCAGTATTTT. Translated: CASSQEVAGGTDTQYF.

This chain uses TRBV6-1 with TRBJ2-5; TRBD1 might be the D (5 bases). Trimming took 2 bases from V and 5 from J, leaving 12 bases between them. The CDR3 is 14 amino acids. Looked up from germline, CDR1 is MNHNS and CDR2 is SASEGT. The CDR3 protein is CASSEWAGIETQYF. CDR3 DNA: TGTGCCAGCAGTGAATGGGCAGGGATTGAGACCCAGTACTTC.

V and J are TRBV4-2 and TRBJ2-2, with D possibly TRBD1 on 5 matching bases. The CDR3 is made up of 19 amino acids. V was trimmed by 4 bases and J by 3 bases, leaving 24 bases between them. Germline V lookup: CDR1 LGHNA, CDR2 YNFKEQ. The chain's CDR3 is CASSPPRWGELGYTGELFF. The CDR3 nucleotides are TGTGCCAGCAGCCCTCCCCGGTGGGGCGAACTTGGATACACCGGGGAGCTGTTTTTT.

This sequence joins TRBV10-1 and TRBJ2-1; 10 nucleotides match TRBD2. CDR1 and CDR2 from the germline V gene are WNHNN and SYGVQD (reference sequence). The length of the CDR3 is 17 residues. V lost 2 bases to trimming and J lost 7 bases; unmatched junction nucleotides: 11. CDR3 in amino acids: CASSEPLGTSGKNEQFF. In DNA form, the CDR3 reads TGCGCCAGCAGTGAGCCCCTCGGTACTAGCGGGAAAAATGAGCAGTTCTTC.

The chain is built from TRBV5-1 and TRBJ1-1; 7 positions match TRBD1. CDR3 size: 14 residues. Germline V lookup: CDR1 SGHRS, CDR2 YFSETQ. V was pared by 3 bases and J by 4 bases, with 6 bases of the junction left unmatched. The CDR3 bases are TGCGCCAGCAGCTCTGACAGGGTGGGCACTGAAGCTTTCTTT. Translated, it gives CASSSDRVGTEAFF.

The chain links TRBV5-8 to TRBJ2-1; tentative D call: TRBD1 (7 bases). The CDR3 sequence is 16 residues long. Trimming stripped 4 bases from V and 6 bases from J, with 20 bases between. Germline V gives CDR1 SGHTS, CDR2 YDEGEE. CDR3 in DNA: TGTGCCAGCAGCAGCCAGACAGGGAGGAGTTTCAATGAGCAGTTCTTC. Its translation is CASSSQTGRSFNEQFF.

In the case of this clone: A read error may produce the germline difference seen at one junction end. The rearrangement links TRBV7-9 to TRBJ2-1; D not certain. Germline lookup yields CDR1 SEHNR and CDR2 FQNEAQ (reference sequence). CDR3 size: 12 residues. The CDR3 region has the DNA TGTTCCAGCAGCTCCCAATACATCGAGCAGTTCTTC. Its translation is CSSSSQYIEQFF.

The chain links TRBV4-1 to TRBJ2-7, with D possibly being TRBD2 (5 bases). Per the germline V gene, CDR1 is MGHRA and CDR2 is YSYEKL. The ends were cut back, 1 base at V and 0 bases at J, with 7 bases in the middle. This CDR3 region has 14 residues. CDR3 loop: CASSQVRDSYEQYF. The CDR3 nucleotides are TGCGCCAGCAGCCAAGTTCGGGACTCCTACGAGCAGTACTTC.

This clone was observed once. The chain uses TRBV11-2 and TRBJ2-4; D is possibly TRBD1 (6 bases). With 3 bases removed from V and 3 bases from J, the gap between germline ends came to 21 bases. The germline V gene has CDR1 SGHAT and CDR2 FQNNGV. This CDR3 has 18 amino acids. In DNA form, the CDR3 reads TGTGCCAGCAGCTTCTCGGACAGCTTATTAGGGGACAAAAACATTCAGTACTTC. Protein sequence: CASSFSDSLLGDKNIQYF. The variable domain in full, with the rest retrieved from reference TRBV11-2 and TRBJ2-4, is EAGVAQSPRYKIIEKRQSVAFWCNPISGHATLYWYQQILGQGPKLLIQFQNNGVVDDSQLPKDRFSAERLKGVDSTLKIQPAKLEDSAVYLCASSFSDSLLGDKNIQYFGAGTRLSVL.

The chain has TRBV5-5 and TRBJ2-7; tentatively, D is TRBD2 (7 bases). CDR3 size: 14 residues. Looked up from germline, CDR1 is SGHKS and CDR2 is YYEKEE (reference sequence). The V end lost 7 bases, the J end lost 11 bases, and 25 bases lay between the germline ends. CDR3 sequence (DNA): TGTGCCAGCGGTTTCCCCGAGGGGAGGGGGAGAAAGTACTTC. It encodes CASGFPEGRGRKYF. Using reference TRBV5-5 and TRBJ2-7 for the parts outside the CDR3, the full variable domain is DAGVTQSPTHLIKTRGQQVTLRCSPISGHKSVSWYQQVLGQGPQFIFQYYEKEERGRGNFPDRFSARQFPNYSSELNVNALLLGDSALYLCASGFPEGRGRKYFGPGTRLTVT.

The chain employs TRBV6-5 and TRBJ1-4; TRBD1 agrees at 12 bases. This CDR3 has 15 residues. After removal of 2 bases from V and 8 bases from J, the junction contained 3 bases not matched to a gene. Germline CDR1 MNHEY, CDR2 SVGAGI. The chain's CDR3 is CASSYVGTGGEKLFF. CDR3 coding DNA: TGTGCCAGCAGTTACGTCGGGACAGGGGGCGAAAAACTGTTTTTT.

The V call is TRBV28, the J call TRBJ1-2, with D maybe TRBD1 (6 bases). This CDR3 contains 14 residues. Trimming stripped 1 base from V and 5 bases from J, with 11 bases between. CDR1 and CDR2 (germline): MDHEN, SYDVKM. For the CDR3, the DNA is TGTGCCAGCAGTTTATCGGGGGGCCGGTATGGCTACACCTTC. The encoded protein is CASSLSGGRYGYTF.

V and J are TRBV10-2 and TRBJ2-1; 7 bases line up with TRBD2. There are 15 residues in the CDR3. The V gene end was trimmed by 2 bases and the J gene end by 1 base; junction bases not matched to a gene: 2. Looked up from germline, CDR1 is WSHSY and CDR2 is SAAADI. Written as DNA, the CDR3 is TGCGCCAGCAGTGAGACGGGAGGTTCCTACAATGAGCAGTTCTTC. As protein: CASSETGGSYNEQFF.

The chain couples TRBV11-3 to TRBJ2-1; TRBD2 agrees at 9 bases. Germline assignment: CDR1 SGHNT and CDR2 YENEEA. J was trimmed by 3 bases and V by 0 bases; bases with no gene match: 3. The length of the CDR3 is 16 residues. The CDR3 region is CASSLDRLADYNEQFF. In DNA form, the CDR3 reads TGTGCCAGCAGCTTAGATAGACTAGCGGACTACAATGAGCAGTTCTTC.

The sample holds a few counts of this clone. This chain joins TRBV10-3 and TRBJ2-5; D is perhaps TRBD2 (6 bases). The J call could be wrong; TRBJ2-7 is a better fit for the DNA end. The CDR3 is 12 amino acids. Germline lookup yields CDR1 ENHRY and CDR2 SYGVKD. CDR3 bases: TGTGCCATCAATCGGGGGTCGAACGAGCAGTACTTC. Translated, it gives CAINRGSNEQYF.

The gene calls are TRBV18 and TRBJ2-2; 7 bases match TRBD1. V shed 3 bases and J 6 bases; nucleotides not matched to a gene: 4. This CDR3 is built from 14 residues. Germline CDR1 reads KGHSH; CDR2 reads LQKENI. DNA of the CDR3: TGTGCCAGCTCACCTATGACAGGGTCCGGGGAGCTGTTTTTT. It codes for CASSPMTGSGELFF.